The 23 T cell receptor beta chains reported below all come from one sample, sequenced in a study of T-cell memory formation after mild COVID-19. TCRdb re-analysed the 5' RACE reads in MiXCR, keeping a single row per CDR3 protein. Among around 180,000 distinct CDR3 sequences listed, under 20% were seen once. Sequencing was done on a sample of PBMCs or a T cell subset sorted from them (not recorded which). Source of these receptors: an adult woman who had mild COVID-19 (a few samples of this study predate the infection). Cell type and time point are not known.

The rearrangement uses TRBV9 and TRBJ2-7; D is undetermined. V lost 1 base and J lost 6, with 14 bases in between. CDR1 and CDR2 from the germline V gene are SGDLS and YYNGEE. The CDR3 covers 14 residues. The CDR3 DNA follows: TGTGCCAGCAGCGTAACTACACCCTCGGCCGAGCAGTACTTC. Translation gives CASSVTTPSAEQYF.

This clonotype was recorded many times. The V call is TRBV12-3 or TRBV12-4, the J call TRBJ2-3; TRBD2 agrees at 14 bases. J was trimmed by 6 bases and V by 3 bases; bases with no gene match: 2. There are 15 residues in the CDR3. CDR3 sequence reads: CASSLGLAGVDTQYF. In DNA, the CDR3 is TGTGCCAGCAGTTTGGGACTAGCGGGAGTGGATACGCAGTATTTT.

This clonotype was counted between two and nine times. The chain employs TRBV11-2 and TRBJ2-3; the match to TRBD2 covers 11 bases. The CDR3 is 17 residues long. Trimming removed 5 bases from V and 1 base from J; junction bases left unmatched: 8. The germline V gene has CDR1 SGHAT and CDR2 FQNNGV. The CDR3 DNA reads as TGTGCCAGCAGCCCAACACTACTAGCGGGGGGCACAGATACGCAGTATTTT. This translates into CASSPTLLAGGTDTQYF.

In its sample, this clonotype was seen a few times. The chain combines TRBV5-1 with TRBJ1-1, with D maybe TRBD1 (6 bases). This CDR3 has 14 residues. CDR1 is SGHRS and CDR2 is YFSETQ in the germline V gene. V dropped 3 bases and J dropped 1 base, with 10 bases sitting between them. The CDR3 DNA reads as TGCGCCAGCAGCTCGGGACACAAGAACACTGAAGCTTTCTTT. This encodes CASSSGHKNTEAFF.

The J gene is TRBJ2-3, the V gene TRBV29-1; 10 bases agree with TRBD1. Germline CDR1 and CDR2: SQVTM and ANQGSEA. The CDR3 spans 13 residues. J was trimmed by 5 bases and V by 8 bases; bases with no gene match: 7. CDR3 amino acids: CSTTGQGIDTQYF. CDR3 DNA: TGCAGCACCACGGGACAGGGGATAGATACGCAGTATTTT.

This chain joins TRBV12-3 or TRBV12-4 and TRBJ1-3, with a possible D match to TRBD1 (5 bases). V lost 3 bases to trimming and J lost 4 bases, with 10 bases between them. The CDR3 has 14 residues. The CDR3 sequence is CASSFGQEGNTIYF. The CDR3 DNA reads as TGTGCCAGCAGTTTCGGACAAGAAGGAAACACCATATATTTT.

The chain joins TRBV9 to TRBJ2-2; 7 bases are shared with TRBD1. The germline gives CDR1 SGDLS, CDR2 YYNGEE. V shed 3 bases and J 4 bases; nucleotides not matched to a gene: 6. The CDR3 has 15 amino acids. In nucleotides, the CDR3 is TGTGCCAGCAGCGAAAGGGGGCTGAGCACCGGGGAGCTGTTTTTT. Its translation is CASSERGLSTGELFF.

This clonotype has at least ten counts. CDR3 sequence reads: CASSLGQATDTQYF. CDR3 nucleotide sequence: TGCGCCAGCAGCTTAGGGCAGGCCACAGATACGCAGTATTTT. This chain connects TRBV5-1 to TRBJ2-3; unclear D gene. The CDR3 covers 14 residues. V was trimmed by 2 bases and J by 2 bases, leaving 9 bases between them. Germline CDR1 and CDR2: SGHRS and YFSETQ.

The table lists this clonotype with many counts. This chain uses TRBV24-1 with TRBJ2-6; a possible D gene is TRBD1 (5 bases). CDR1 KGHDR and CDR2 SFDVKD come from the germline V gene. V lost 1 base, J lost 4 bases, and 16 bases lay in between. This CDR3 has 18 residues. For the CDR3, the DNA is TGTGCCACCAGTGATTTTGGGGTAGAAGGGGTCGGGGCCAACGTCCTGACTTTC. Its protein is CATSDFGVEGVGANVLTF.

V and J are TRBV14 and TRBJ1-1, with D tentatively TRBD1 (6 bases). Trimming removed 2 bases from V and 4 bases from J, with 8 bases in between. The CDR3 covers 13 residues. The germline CDR1 and CDR2 sequences are SGHDN and FVKESK. Written as DNA, the CDR3 is TGTGCCAGCAGCCAAATAGGGGGCACTGAAGCTTTCTTT. Its protein is CASSQIGGTEAFF.

The V call is TRBV12-3 or TRBV12-4, the J call TRBJ2-2; 11 positions agree with TRBD2. This CDR3 spans 15 amino acids. V trimming: 5 bases; J trimming: 8 bases; junction bases outside the gene matches: 7. The CDR3 sequence: CASSPVAGGPGELFF. DNA of the CDR3: TGTGCCAGCAGTCCCGTAGCGGGGGGGCCAGGGGAGCTGTTTTTT.

This clonotype was seen a few times. J is TRBJ2-7 and V is TRBV7-8; possibly TRBD2 for D (5 bases). Between the trimmed V and J ends, which lost 4 bases and 4 bases, there was a span of 17 bases. The CDR3 covers 15 residues. Per the germline V gene, CDR1 is SGHVS and CDR2 is FQNEAQ. The CDR3 DNA sequence: TGTGCCAGCAGCTGGGTTCGAACCCGGGGTTACGAGCAGTACTTC. Protein: CASSWVRTRGYEQYF.

Here the CDR3 reads CASSLRTQVNEQYF. The CDR3 DNA reads TGTGCCAGCAGCTTAAGGACGCAGGTCAACGAGCAGTACTTC. V gene TRBV11-3 combines with J gene TRBJ2-7; D is uncertain. The ends were cut back, 2 bases at V and 5 bases at J, with 13 bases in the middle. The CDR3 loop spans 14 amino acids. Germline assignment: CDR1 SGHNT and CDR2 YENEEA.

This clonotype was counted only a few times. The DNA of the CDR3 is TGCAGTGCTAGTAAGGAGGGTCGGAACACTGAAGCTTTCTTT. Protein sequence: CSASKEGRNTEAFF. The V and J genes are TRBV20-1 and TRBJ1-1; D gene uncertain. V dropped 3 bases and J dropped 1 base, with 12 bases sitting between them. The CDR3 is 14 amino acids. Germline assignment: CDR1 DFQATT and CDR2 SNEGSKA (reference sequence).

The genes are TRBV5-1 and TRBJ2-1, with D hard to call. The CDR3 contains 12 residues. Germline loops: CDR1 SGHRS, CDR2 YFSETQ. V lost 2 bases to trimming and J lost 8 bases, with 8 bases between them. The CDR3 loop reads CASSLPYHEQFF. Written as DNA, the CDR3 is TGCGCCAGCAGCTTACCGTATCATGAGCAGTTCTTC.

The chain uses TRBV6-2 or TRBV6-3 and TRBJ2-7; the match to TRBD1 covers 8 bases. The germline V gene has CDR1 MNHEY and CDR2 SVGEGT. This CDR3 contains 15 residues. With 6 bases clipped from V and 3 bases from J, the junction kept 10 bases outside the gene matches. CDR3 DNA sequence: TGTGCCAGCAGCCGACCCCGGACAGGGTACTACGAGCAGTACTTC. Translation gives CASSRPRTGYYEQYF.

This clonotype was observed a few times. The V call is TRBV11-2, the J call TRBJ2-1; 10 positions agree with TRBD2. The length of the CDR3 is 14 residues. Germline V gives CDR1 SGHAT, CDR2 FQNNGV. With V trimmed by 4 bases and J by 8 bases, 5 bases remained unmatched. The CDR3 is CASSSQRGGYEQFF. CDR3 DNA: TGTGCCAGCAGCTCCCAGCGGGGGGGGTATGAGCAGTTCTTC.

This clonotype was counted many times. The chain links TRBV24-1 to TRBJ2-5; 10 bases map to TRBD2. Trimming took 4 bases from V and 5 from J; bases not matched to a gene: 6. Germline V gene lookup returns CDR1 KGHDR and CDR2 SFDVKD. The length of the CDR3 is 15 residues. The CDR3 nucleotides read TGTGCCACCAGTGAGAGCGGGAGGGATGAGGAGACCCAGTACTTC. Encoded protein: CATSESGRDEETQYF.

The chain combines TRBV6-6 with TRBJ2-3; 15 bases are a match to TRBD2. Germline CDR1 reads MNHNY; CDR2 reads SVGAGI (reference sequence). V gave up 4 bases and J gave up 3 bases; unmatched junction bases: 5. This CDR3 is 17 amino acids long. This chain's CDR3 is CASSFGLAGGKTDTQYF. The CDR3 DNA is TGTGCCAGCAGTTTCGGACTAGCGGGAGGGAAAACAGATACGCAGTATTTT.

This clonotype showed up just a few times. The J gene is TRBJ2-1, the V gene TRBV30; TRBD1 is a possible D gene (5 bases). CDR1 and CDR2 (germline): GTSNPN, SVGIG (reference sequence). V lost 4 bases to trimming and J lost 8 bases, with 12 bases between them. The CDR3 has 12 amino acids. The CDR3 loop is CAWNVGVDEQFF. DNA of the CDR3: TGTGCCTGGAATGTAGGGGTCGATGAGCAGTTCTTC. The full variable domain, in which reference TRBV30 and TRBJ2-1 provide the parts outside the CDR3, is SQTIHQWPATLVQPVGSPLSLECTVEGTSNPNLYWYRQAAGRGLQLLFYSVGIGQISSEVPQNLSASRPQDRQFILSSKKLLLSDSGFYLCAWNVGVDEQFFGPGTRLTVL.

The rearrangement joins TRBV7-9 to TRBJ1-4; D gene uncertain. CDR3 length: 12 amino acids. Trimming removed 1 base from V and 8 bases from J, with 5 bases in between. CDR1 and CDR2 (germline): SEHNR, FQNEAQ (reference sequence). CDR3 residues: CASSLVFEKLFF. The DNA for the CDR3 is TGTGCCAGCAGCTTAGTCTTCGAAAAACTGTTTTTT.

The chain couples TRBV12-3 or TRBV12-4 to TRBJ1-2; 10 bases are shared with TRBD1. The CDR3 sequence is 18 residues long. Unmatched junction bases numbered 9, after V lost 1 base and J lost 1 base. The CDR3 sequence is CASSLGRDRGNFNYGYTF. The CDR3 region has the DNA TGTGCCAGCAGTTTAGGACGGGACAGGGGTAACTTTAACTATGGCTACACCTTC.

This clonotype was counted a few times. The rearrangement links TRBV18 to TRBJ2-1, with 9 bases matching TRBD2. Germline V lookup: CDR1 KGHSH, CDR2 LQKENI. The CDR3 sequence is 15 residues long. V was clipped by 3 bases and J by 6 bases; unmatched bases: 6. The CDR3 loop reads CASSPRAGGLNEQFF. The DNA for the CDR3 is TGTGCCAGCTCACCTCGGGCGGGAGGGCTCAATGAGCAGTTCTTC.